The 7 T cell receptor beta chains listed next were all sequenced from one sample in a study of cytotoxic CD8 clonotypes in ibrutinib-treated CLL. Only in-frame clones appear in the TCRdb table, and some are missing; sequencing was by immunoSEQ multiplex PCR. This table has around 70,000 clones, approximately 90% appearing once. The sequencing here drew on PBMCs, taken after 12 months of ibrutinib treatment. Every receptor here comes from a human donor with chronic lymphocytic leukemia.

The V call is TRBV19, the J call TRBJ1-5; the D is unclear. The CDR3 totals 14 residues. With 7 bases removed from V and 4 bases from J, the gap between germline ends came to 14 bases. Germline V CDR1 and CDR2: LNHDA, SQIVND (reference sequence). CDR3 residues: CASNPKVENQPQHF. The DNA of the CDR3 is TGTGCCAGTAATCCCAAAGTCGAGAATCAGCCCCAGCATTTT.

The chain joins TRBV6-1 to TRBJ1-2; a weak D match, TRBD1 (6 bases). The CDR3 runs 14 residues. CDR1 and CDR2 (germline): MNHNS, SASEGT. The V gene lost 3 bases and the J gene lost 5 bases, with 13 bases spanning the gap. This CDR3 is CASSDWGLSYGYTF. CDR3 nucleotides: TGTGCCAGCAGTGACTGGGGGCTAAGTTATGGCTACACCTTC.

CDR3 amino acids: CAISRDGREAFF. The CDR3 DNA reads TGTGCCATCAGCCGGGATGGGAGGGAAGCTTTCTTT. V usage is TRBV10-3 and J usage is TRBJ1-1; D ambiguous. Deletions cut 6 bases from V and 8 bases from J, with 13 bases between. In germline, CDR1 is ENHRY, CDR2 SYGVKD. This CDR3 has 12 residues.

The genes are TRBV28 and TRBJ1-3; D is ambiguous. The germline V gene encodes CDR1 MDHEN and CDR2 SYDVKM. This CDR3 has 13 residues. Trimming pared 3 bases from V and 5 bases from J, leaving 8 bases between. CDR3 sequence reads: CASSFSFRNTIYF. The CDR3 nucleotides are TGTGCCAGCAGTTTCAGTTTTCGAAACACCATATATTTT.

The CDR3 nucleotides read TGTGCCAGCAGCTTTACCACCGGGACAGAGAGGTTCTTC. Residues: CASSFTTGTERFF. The chain couples TRBV5-5 to TRBJ2-1; 7 positions agree with TRBD1. Per the germline V gene, CDR1 is SGHKS and CDR2 is YYEKEE (reference sequence). The CDR3 spans 13 residues. With V trimmed by 2 bases and J by 15 bases, 11 bases remained unmatched.

The V call is TRBV27, the J call TRBJ2-7, with 10 bases matching TRBD2. The CDR3 totals 14 residues. Germline V gene data show CDR1 as MNHEY and CDR2 as SMNVEV (reference sequence). V shed 5 bases and J 5 bases; nucleotides not matched to a gene: 6. The CDR3 loop is CASSPGLASDEQYF. CDR3 DNA: TGTGCCAGCAGTCCGGGACTAGCGAGTGACGAGCAGTACTTC.

This chain joins TRBV28 and TRBJ1-4; 9 bases match TRBD1. The V gene end was trimmed by 2 bases and the J gene end by 6 bases; junction bases not matched to a gene: 4. This CDR3 comprises 15 residues. Germline V gene sequence: CDR1 MDHEN, CDR2 SYDVKM. The CDR3 DNA reads as TGTGCCAGCAGTTTAATCGGGACAGGGTATGAAAAACTGTTTTTT. Translated, it gives CASSLIGTGYEKLFF.